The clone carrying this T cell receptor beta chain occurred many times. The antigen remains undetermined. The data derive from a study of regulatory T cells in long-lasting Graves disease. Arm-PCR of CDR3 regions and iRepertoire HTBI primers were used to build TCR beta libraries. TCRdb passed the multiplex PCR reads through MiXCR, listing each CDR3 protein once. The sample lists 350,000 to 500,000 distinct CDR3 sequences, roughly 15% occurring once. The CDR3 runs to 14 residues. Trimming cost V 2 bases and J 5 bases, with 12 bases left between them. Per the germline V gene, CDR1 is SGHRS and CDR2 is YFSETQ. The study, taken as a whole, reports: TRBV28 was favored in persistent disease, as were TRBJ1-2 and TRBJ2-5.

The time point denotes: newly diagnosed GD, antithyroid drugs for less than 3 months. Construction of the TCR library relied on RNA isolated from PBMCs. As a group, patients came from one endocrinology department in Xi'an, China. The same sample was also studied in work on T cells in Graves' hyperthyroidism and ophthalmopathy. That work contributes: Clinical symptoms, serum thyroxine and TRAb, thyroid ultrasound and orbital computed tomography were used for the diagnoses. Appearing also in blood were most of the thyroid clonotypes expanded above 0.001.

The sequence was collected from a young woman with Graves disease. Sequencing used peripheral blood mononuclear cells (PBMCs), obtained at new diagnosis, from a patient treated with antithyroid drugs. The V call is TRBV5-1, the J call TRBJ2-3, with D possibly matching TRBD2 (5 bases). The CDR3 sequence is CASSLFGRGDTQYF. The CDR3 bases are TGCGCCAGCAGCTTATTTGGGAGAGGAGATACGCAGTATTTT.